The entry below describes one T cell receptor (beta chain). What it binds is unknown. This entry comes from a study of cytomegalovirus exposure and HLA in healthy donors. Study-level background: A later analysis reported the 120 or so validation repertoires used the same platform as the roughly 700 first-cohort repertoires.

Method: immunoSEQ multiplex PCR; TCRdb's copy keeps in-frame clones and lacks some. The table lists roughly 200,000 clones, around 80% of them singletons. Study findings and constraints: TCR sequences were mostly rare, though some public TCRs occurred in many donors. The authors enumerated roughly 160 TCR beta chains as linked to cytomegalovirus. In vitro, a few CMV-associated chains proved specific for CMV antigens.

Germline V gene data show CDR1 as SGHDT and CDR2 as YYEEEE. The CDR3 loop spans 14 amino acids. The V gene lost 0 bases and the J gene lost 4 bases, with 10 bases spanning the gap. This TCR was recovered from a woman in her 30s in good health and CMV-seronegative. The V gene is TRBV5-6, the J gene TRBJ1-2; D ambiguous. The sequenced sample consisted of PBMCs. The CDR3 reads CASSLGSGVYGYTF. The CDR3 DNA reads as TGTGCCAGCAGCTTGGGGAGTGGTGTCTATGGCTACACCTTC.